Below, 8 T cell receptor beta chains from the same sample are listed, as sequenced in a study of T cell responses to AZD1222 COVID-19 vaccine. Clones were read by immunoSEQ multiplex PCR, and TCRdb kept only the in-frame ones, dropping some. The table records about 49,000 clones, more than 60% of them present only once. This specimen consisted of peripheral blood, obtained on day 0 of MenACWY control vaccination. All receptors come from an adult in good health.

This chain uses TRBV29-1 with TRBJ2-7; D not resolved. The length of the CDR3 is 15 residues. V was cut by 5 bases and J by 3 bases, with 20 bases left in between. Germline values: CDR1 SQVTM, CDR2 ANQGSEA. CDR3 amino acids: CSVREQPLPIYEQYF. The CDR3 region has the DNA TGCAGCGTTAGGGAACAGCCACTACCTATCTACGAGCAGTACTTC.

V and J are TRBV5-1 and TRBJ2-7; D gene ambiguous. The CDR3 has 11 amino acids. Germline V gene sequence: CDR1 SGHRS, CDR2 YFSETQ. V lost 3 bases and J lost 7, with 8 bases in between. The CDR3 sequence: CASSSGTEQYF. The CDR3 DNA reads TGCGCCAGCAGCTCAGGAACTGAGCAGTACTTC.

J is TRBJ1-2 and V is TRBV30; D gene unclear. CDR1 is GTSNPN and CDR2 is SVGIG in the germline V gene (reference sequence). The CDR3 spans 13 residues. The ends were cut back, 3 bases at V and 4 bases at J, with 12 bases in the middle. CDR3 bases: TGTGCCTGGAGCCCGATCGTACCCTATGGCTACACCTTC. This translates into CAWSPIVPYGYTF.

This clone showed up just a few times. The chain has TRBV19 and TRBJ2-5; the D gene could be TRBD1 or TRBD2 (6 bases each). The germline gives CDR1 LNHDA, CDR2 SQIVND (reference sequence). Trimming left V 3 bases short and J 1 base short, with 9 bases between. The CDR3 runs to 14 residues. CDR3 in amino acids: CASSISGAQETQYF. For the CDR3, the DNA is TGTGCCAGTAGTATCTCGGGGGCCCAAGAGACCCAGTACTTC.

There are a few counts of this clone. The chain employs TRBV7-8 and TRBJ1-1, with D unclear. The CDR3 runs 12 residues. Germline assignment: CDR1 SGHVS and CDR2 FQNEAQ. V lost 1 base and J lost 4, with 4 bases in between. The CDR3 region is CASSLESTEAFF. The CDR3 bases are TGTGCCAGCAGCTTAGAGAGCACTGAAGCTTTCTTT.

This clone is medium-sized within its sample. The J gene is TRBJ1-2, the V gene TRBV11-2; TRBD1 matches at 8 bases. This CDR3 region has 13 residues. CDR1 is SGHAT, CDR2 FQNNGV, per germline. Unmatched junction bases numbered 2, after V lost 5 bases and J lost 3 bases. CDR3 sequence: CASSLGQDYGYTF. In DNA form, the CDR3 reads TGTGCCAGCAGCCTGGGACAGGACTATGGCTACACCTTC.

The chain couples TRBV5-1 to TRBJ2-3; 7 bases align to TRBD2. CDR1 and CDR2 (germline): SGHRS, YFSETQ. There are 19 residues in the CDR3. With V trimmed by 2 bases and J by 0 bases, 15 bases remained unmatched. This CDR3 is CASSFLSSWNSGSTDTQYF. The CDR3 nucleotides are TGCGCCAGCAGCTTTTTATCCTCATGGAATAGCGGGAGCACAGATACGCAGTATTTT.

The V call is TRBV28, the J call TRBJ2-3, with D perhaps TRBD1 (5 bases). The CDR3 has 14 amino acids. V lost 7 bases to trimming and J lost 3 bases, with 14 bases between them. Germline V lookup: CDR1 MDHEN, CDR2 SYDVKM. The CDR3 region has the DNA TGTGCCAGCACCCAGACAGATGTAACAGATACGCAGTATTTT. This codes for CASTQTDVTDTQYF.